The T cell receptor beta chain described here comes from a study of T cells in Graves' hyperthyroidism and ophthalmopathy. Study-level information: Before treatment of any kind, peripheral blood was taken at initial diagnosis. Whole-study findings and limits: Progression to ophthalmopathy was predicted a median of roughly seven months early.

The investigators amplified TCR beta CDR3 regions from RNA transcripts. First-round RT-PCR targeting the TCR CDR3 was performed with the HTBI primer set. MiXCR, run by TCRdb on the multiplex PCR reads, gives a single entry per CDR3 protein. The sample carries more than 600,000 distinct CDR3 sequences, about 15% recorded once. Trimming stripped 7 bases from V and 7 bases from J, with 17 bases between. Germline assignment: CDR1 WSHSY and CDR2 SAAADI. The CDR3 extends over 14 amino acids. A note on this clonotype: Its antigen is currently unknown.

Aged 18 to 65, the patients had hyperthyroidism that was newly diagnosed and had lasted under 2 months. The V gene is TRBV10-2, the J gene TRBJ1-5, with D perhaps matching TRBD1 (5 bases). The TCR was taken from a man aged 18 to 30 with Graves' hyperthyroidism. The sample comprised blood. CDR3 protein: CASNMGGEGQPQHF. CDR3 sequence (DNA): TGCGCCAGCAATATGGGAGGGGAAGGCCAGCCCCAGCATTTT.